Listed here is a single T cell receptor (beta chain). The record originates from a study of blood T cell repertoires in COVID-19. About the study: Sources were T cells, B-cell-depleted T cells, or PBMCs; the material itself was cDNA or gDNA.

Assay used: immunoSEQ multiplex PCR; TCRdb lists only in-frame clones, some missing. The sample has a few hundred thousand clones; approximately 84% are singletons. In terms of age and location, participants ranged from roughly 18 to 90 years and lived in about two dozen US areas. Participants had their cohort set by participant-reported clinical history. Two negative PCRs, clearance, or symptom resolution had been documented for recovered Cohort 3 donors. V shed 2 bases and J shed 2 bases, with 16 bases lying between them. Germline V lookup: CDR1 SGDLS, CDR2 YYNGEE. The CDR3 has 16 residues. This sequence was found in a man in his fifties who had recovered from COVID-19. The specimen was PBMCs or T cells enriched from blood (not recorded which). The J gene is TRBJ1-2, the V gene TRBV9; no definite D call. CDR3 sequence (DNA): TGTGCCAGCAGCGTTCACAGTTTCAGGTCCAACTATGGCTACACCTTC. Residues: CASSVHSFRSNYGYTF.